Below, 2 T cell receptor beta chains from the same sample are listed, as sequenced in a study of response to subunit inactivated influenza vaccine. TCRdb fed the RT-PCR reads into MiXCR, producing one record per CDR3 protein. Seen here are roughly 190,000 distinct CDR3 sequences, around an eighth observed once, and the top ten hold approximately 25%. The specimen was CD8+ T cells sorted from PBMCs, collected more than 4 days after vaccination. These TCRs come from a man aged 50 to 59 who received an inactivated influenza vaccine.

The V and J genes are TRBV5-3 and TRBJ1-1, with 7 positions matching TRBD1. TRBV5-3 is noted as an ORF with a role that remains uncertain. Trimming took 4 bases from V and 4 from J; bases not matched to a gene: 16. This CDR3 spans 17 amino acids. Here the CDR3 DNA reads TGTGCCAGAAGCCTGCCAATGTTACAGGGGTCGGGCACTGAAGCTTTCTTT. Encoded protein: CARSLPMLQGSGTEAFF.

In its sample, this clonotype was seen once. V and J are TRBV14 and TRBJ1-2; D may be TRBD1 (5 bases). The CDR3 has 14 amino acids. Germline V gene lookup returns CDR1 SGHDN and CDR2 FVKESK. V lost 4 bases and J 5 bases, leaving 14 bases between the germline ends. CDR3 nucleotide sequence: TGTGCCAGCAGCCCACTGGGACTGATGTATGGCTACACCTTC. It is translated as CASSPLGLMYGYTF.